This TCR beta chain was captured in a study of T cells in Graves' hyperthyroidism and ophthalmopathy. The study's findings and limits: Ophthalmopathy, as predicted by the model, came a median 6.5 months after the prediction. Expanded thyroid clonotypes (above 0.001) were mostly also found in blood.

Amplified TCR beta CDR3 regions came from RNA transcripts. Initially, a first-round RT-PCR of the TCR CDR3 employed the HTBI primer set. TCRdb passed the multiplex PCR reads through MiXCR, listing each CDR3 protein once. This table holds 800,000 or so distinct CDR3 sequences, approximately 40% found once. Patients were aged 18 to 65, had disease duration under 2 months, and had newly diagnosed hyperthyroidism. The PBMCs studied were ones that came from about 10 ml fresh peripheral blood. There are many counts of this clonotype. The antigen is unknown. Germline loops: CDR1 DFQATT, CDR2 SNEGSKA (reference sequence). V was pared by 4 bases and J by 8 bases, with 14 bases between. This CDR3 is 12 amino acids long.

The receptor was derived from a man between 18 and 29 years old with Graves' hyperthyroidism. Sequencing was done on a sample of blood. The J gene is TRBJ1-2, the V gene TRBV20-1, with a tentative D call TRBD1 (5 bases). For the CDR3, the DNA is TGCAGTGCTAATTATCGGGGCCGGGGCTACACCTTC. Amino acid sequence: CSANYRGRGYTF.